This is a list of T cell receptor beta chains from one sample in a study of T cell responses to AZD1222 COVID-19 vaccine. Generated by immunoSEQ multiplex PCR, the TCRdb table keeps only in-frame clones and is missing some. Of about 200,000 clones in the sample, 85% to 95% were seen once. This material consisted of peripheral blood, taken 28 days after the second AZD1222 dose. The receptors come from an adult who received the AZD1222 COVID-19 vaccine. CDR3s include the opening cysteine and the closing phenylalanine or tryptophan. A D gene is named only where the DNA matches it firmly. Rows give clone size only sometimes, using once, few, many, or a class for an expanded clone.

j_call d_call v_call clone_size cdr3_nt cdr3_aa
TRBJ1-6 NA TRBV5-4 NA TGTGCCAGCAGCTTGGGCGGGGGGCTGACCAATTCACCCCTCCACTTT CASSLGGGLTNSPLHF
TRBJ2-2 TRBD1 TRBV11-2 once TGTGCCAGCAGCCTGATGGACAGGGGTTTTTCGGGGGAGCTGTTTTTT CASSLMDRGFSGELFF
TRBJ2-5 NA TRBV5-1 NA TGCGCCAGCATGGAGGGGGGGGCCCAAGAGACCCAGTACTTC CASMEGGAQETQYF
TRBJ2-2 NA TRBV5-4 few TGTGCCAGCAGCTTGGCCTCGGTCGGGGAGCTGTTTTTT CASSLASVGELFF
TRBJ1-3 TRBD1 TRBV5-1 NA TGCGCCAGCGGACAGGCAGGGGGTGGCTCTGGAAACACCATATATTTT CASGQAGGGSGNTIYF
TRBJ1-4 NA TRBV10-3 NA TGTGCCATCGGTGGTGGTAACAGCGTTAATGAAAAACTGTTTTTT CAIGGGNSVNEKLFF
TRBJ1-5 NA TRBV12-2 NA TGTGCAAGTCGCTTAGCGATGAGCTTGCCCCAGCATTTT CASRLAMSLPQHF
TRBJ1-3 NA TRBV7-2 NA TGTGCCAGCAGCTTAGACGGGGGGGGAAAAACCATATATTTT CASSLDGGGKTIYF
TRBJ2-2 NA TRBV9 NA TGTGCCAGCAGCGCCCTCACCGGGGAGCTGTTTTTT CASSALTGELFF
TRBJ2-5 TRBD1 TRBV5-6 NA TGTGCCAGCAACGACAGGGCTGAGACCCAGTACTTC CASNDRAETQYF
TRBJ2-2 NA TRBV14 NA TGTGCCAGCAGCCAAAAAAGGCTCGGGACACATAACACCGGGGAGCTGTTTTTT CASSQKRLGTHNTGELFF
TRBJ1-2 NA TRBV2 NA TGTGCCAGCAAGTTGAGACAAATCTATGGCTACACCTTC CASKLRQIYGYTF
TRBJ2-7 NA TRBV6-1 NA TGTGCCAGCAGTGAAGCGTGGGGGGCCATCAGCTACGAGCAGTACTTC CASSEAWGAISYEQYF
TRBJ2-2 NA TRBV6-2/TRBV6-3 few TGTGCCAGCAGTTACCCCGGGCTCCACCCGGACACCGGGGAGCTGTTTTTT CASSYPGLHPDTGELFF
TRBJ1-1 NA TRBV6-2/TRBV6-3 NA TGTGCCAGCAGCCCCCTTATATCCGGACCGAACACTGAAGCTTTCTTT CASSPLISGPNTEAFF
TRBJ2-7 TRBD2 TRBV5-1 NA TGCGCCAGCAGCTTGCCTACTAGCGACACCTACGAGCAGTACTTC CASSLPTSDTYEQYF
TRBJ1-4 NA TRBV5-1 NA TGCGCCAGCAGACTTGGTGTCGGGAGGGAAGAAAAACTGTTTTTT CASRLGVGREEKLFF
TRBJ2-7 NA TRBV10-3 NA TGTGCCATCAGTGAGTCACGGGGTCGAGCGGGTCATGCCCGAAGCTCCTACGAGCAGTACTTC CAISESRGRAGHARSSYEQYF
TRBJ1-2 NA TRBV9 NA TGTGCCAGCAGCGCTCCTGGACAGTACTATGGCTACACCTTC CASSAPGQYYGYTF
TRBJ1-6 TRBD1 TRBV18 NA TGTGCCAGCTCAACGGGACAGATGAATTCACCCCTCCACTTT CASSTGQMNSPLHF
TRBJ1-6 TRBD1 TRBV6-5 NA TGTGCCAGCAGTTGGACAGGGGCATACTCACCCCTCCACTTT CASSWTGAYSPLHF
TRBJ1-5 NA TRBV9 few TGTGCCAGCAGCGCCCAGGGCGCGGGTCAGCCCCAGCATTTT CASSAQGAGQPQHF
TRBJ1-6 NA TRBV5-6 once TGTGCCAGCAGCTTGGCCCAGATGGCACTCCTCCACTTT CASSLAQMALLHF
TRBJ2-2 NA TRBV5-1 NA TGCGCCAGCAGCTTGCCGGGGGAGCTGTTTTTT CASSLPGELFF
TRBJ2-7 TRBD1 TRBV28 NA TGTGCCAGCGTTTCCGGGACAGGATTTTACGAGCAGTACTTC CASVSGTGFYEQYF
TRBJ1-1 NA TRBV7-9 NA TGTGCCAGCAGGTCTACAGGGTTGGTTCCCACTGAAGCTTTCTTT CASRSTGLVPTEAFF
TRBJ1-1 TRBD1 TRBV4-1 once TGCGCCAGCAGCCAGGACAGGAGGAACACTGAAGCTTTCTTT CASSQDRRNTEAFF
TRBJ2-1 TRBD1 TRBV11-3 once TGTGCCAGCAGCCCTGAGGGGACAGGGAGCTCCTACAATGAGCAGTTCTTC CASSPEGTGSSYNEQFF
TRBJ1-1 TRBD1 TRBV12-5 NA TGTGCTAGTGGTGCCGGGGGACAGGGTAAGAACACTGAAGCTTTCTTT CASGAGGQGKNTEAFF
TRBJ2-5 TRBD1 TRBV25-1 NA TGTGCCAGCAGACAAGGGGGCGCGGGTGAGACCCAGTACTTC CASRQGGAGETQYF
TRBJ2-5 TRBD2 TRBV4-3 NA TGCGCCAGCAGCCAACAAGCGGGGGGCCAAGAGACCCAGTACTTC CASSQQAGGQETQYF
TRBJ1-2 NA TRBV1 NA TGCACCAGCAGCCAAGATTCCCGAGACAGGGACTATGCTAACTATGGCTACACCTTC CTSSQDSRDRDYANYGYTF
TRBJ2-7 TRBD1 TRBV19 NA TGTGCCAGTAGTATTGGGACCCTCTCAGGGGGAGTGAGGATCTACGAGCAGTACTTC CASSIGTLSGGVRIYEQYF
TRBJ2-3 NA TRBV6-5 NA TGTGCCAGCAGTTACTCACAGGTTATCACAGATACGCAGTATTTT CASSYSQVITDTQYF
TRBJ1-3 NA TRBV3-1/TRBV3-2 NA TGTGCCAGCAGCCCCAGCCGGGGGCGAACTGGAAACACCATATATTTT CASSPSRGRTGNTIYF
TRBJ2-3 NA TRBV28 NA TGTGCCAGCAAGGGGGCAGATACGCAGTATTTT CASKGADTQYF
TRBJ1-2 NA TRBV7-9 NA TGTGCCAGCAGCTCGACAGGCGGGGGTGGCTACACCTTC CASSSTGGGGYTF
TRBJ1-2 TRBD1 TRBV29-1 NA TGCAGCGTTGGGCCCTTGGGGACAGGGGGTAACACCTTC CSVGPLGTGGNTF
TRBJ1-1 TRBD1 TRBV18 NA TGTGCCAGCTCACCGAGACAGGGCTTGGACACTGAAGCTTTCTTT CASSPRQGLDTEAFF
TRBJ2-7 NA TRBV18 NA TGTGCCAGCTCACCACTGGGGACCTACGAGCAGTACTTC CASSPLGTYEQYF
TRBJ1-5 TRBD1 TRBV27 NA TGTGCCAGCAGTTTGGGCAGGGGGAATCAGCCCCAGCATTTT CASSLGRGNQPQHF
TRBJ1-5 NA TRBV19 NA TGTGCCAGTAGACCTCCGGGACGGGCGAGCAATCAGCCCCAGCATTTT CASRPPGRASNQPQHF
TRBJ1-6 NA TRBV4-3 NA TGCGCCAGCAGCCAAGAACAGAGCTCCTATAATTCACCCCTCCACTTT CASSQEQSSYNSPLHF
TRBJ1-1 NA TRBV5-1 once TGCGCCAGCAGCTTGGAGGGGATCACTGAAGCTTTCTTT CASSLEGITEAFF
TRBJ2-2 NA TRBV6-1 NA TGTGCCAGCAGTGAAGTTAGGGGTGGCGGGGAGCTGTTTTTT CASSEVRGGGELFF
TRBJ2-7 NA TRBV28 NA TGTGCCAGCAGTTCAGTAGGCTACGAGCAGTACTTC CASSSVGYEQYF
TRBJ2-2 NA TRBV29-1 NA TGCAGCGTTGCCCTGGGCTACACCGGTGGGGAGCTGTTTTTT CSVALGYTGGELFF
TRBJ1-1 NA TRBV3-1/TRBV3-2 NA TGTGCCAGCAGCCAAGGGCCCAGAACTGAAGCTTTCTTT CASSQGPRTEAFF
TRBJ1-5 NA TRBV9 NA TGTGCCAGCAGCGAGGGGGTCAATCAGCCCCAGCATTTT CASSEGVNQPQHF
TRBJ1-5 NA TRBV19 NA TGTGCCAGTACCCGAAGTCGGTACAGGTTGGGGAAAGGAAGCAATCAGCCCCAGCATTTT CASTRSRYRLGKGSNQPQHF
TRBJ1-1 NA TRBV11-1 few TGTGCCAGCAGCTTATGGCCAGGGATGAACACTGAAGCTTTCTTT CASSLWPGMNTEAFF
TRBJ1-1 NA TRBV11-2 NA TGTGCCAGCAGCTTAGGTTTGGGGACTGAAGCTTTCTTT CASSLGLGTEAFF
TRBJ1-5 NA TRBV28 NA TGTGCCAGCAGTCTTCCCTTATCTTGGGGGCAAAGTCAGCCCCAGCATTTT CASSLPLSWGQSQPQHF
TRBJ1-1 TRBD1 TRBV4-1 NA TGCGCCAGCAGCCGCCCAGGGACAGGGAACACTGAAGCTTTCTTT CASSRPGTGNTEAFF
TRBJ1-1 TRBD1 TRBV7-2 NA TGTGCCAGCAGCATGCACAGGGGGATGAACACTGAAGCTTTCTTT CASSMHRGMNTEAFF
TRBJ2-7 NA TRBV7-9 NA TGTGCCAGCAGCCCCTCGGACCCCCGAAGCTCCTACGAGCAGTACTTC CASSPSDPRSSYEQYF
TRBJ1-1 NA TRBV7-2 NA TGTGCCAGCAGACAGATGATGAACACTGAAGCTTTCTTT CASRQMMNTEAFF